These 23 T cell receptor beta chains were all obtained from the same sample, sequenced in a study of shared clonotypes between healthy human individuals. The repertoire was sequenced with immunoSEQ multiplex PCR; TCRdb's copy has only in-frame clones and lacks some. The sample holds some 2,000,000 clones; around 95% are singletons and the top ten take around 0.13%. The specimen sequenced was naive CD4+ T cells sorted from blood. Stated subset: CD45RA+ positively selected. The receptors shown here come from a man between 18 and 29 years old in good health.

The CDR3 sequence is CASSNFGVTGELFF. For the CDR3, the DNA is TGTGCCAGTAGTAATTTCGGGGTTACCGGGGAGCTGTTTTTT. The V gene is TRBV19, the J gene TRBJ2-2, with D possibly being TRBD2 (5 bases). This CDR3 comprises 14 residues. Germline lookup yields CDR1 LNHDA and CDR2 SQIVND (reference sequence). The germline V and J ends were trimmed by 4 bases and 5 bases, with 11 bases remaining between them.

Here the CDR3 reads CAAGVDQPQHF. The CDR3 nucleotides read TGTGCCGCGGGGGTGGATCAGCCCCAGCATTTT. The V call is TRBV10-3, the J call TRBJ1-5, with a tentative D call TRBD1 (5 bases). CDR1 is ENHRY, CDR2 SYGVKD, per germline. The CDR3 totals 11 residues. V lost 11 bases and J 5 bases, leaving 10 bases between the germline ends.

As regards this clone: Additional DNA sequences in this sample encode the identical CDR3. This chain uses TRBV7-2 with TRBJ2-7, with 10 nucleotides matching TRBD2. The junction had 2 bases not matched to a gene; V was cut back by 1 base and J by 2 bases. The CDR3 length is 15 residues. CDR1 is SGHTA, CDR2 FQGNSA, per germline. The CDR3 DNA reads TGTGCCAGCAGCTTAGAAGCGGGAGGGGCCTACGAGCAGTACTTC. Translation: CASSLEAGGAYEQYF. The entire variable domain, with the rest obtained from reference TRBV7-2 and TRBJ2-7, is as follows: GAGVSQSPSNKVTEKGKDVELRCDPISGHTALYWYRQSLGQGLEFLIYFQGNSAPDKSGLPSDRFSAERTGGSVSTLTIQRTQQEDSAVYLCASSLEAGGAYEQYFGPGTRLTVT.

The chain uses TRBV10-1 and TRBJ1-2; 12 nucleotides agree with TRBD1. The CDR3 runs to 19 residues. Germline V gene lookup returns CDR1 WNHNN and CDR2 SYGVQD (reference sequence). V trimming: 7 bases; J trimming: 2 bases; junction bases outside the gene matches: 17. The chain's CDR3 is CASTLIGRGQGAKNYGYTF. DNA for the CDR3: TGCGCCAGCACCCTAATAGGAAGGGGACAGGGGGCAAAGAACTATGGCTACACCTTC.

In DNA, the CDR3 is TGCGCCAGCAGGCGACAGTTTGACTCCTACGAGCAGTACTTC. This gives the protein CASRRQFDSYEQYF. The V gene is TRBV4-1, the J gene TRBJ2-7; the D gene is possibly TRBD1 (5 bases). The length of the CDR3 is 14 residues. The V end was cut by 6 bases, the J end by 0 bases, with 12 bases between. Germline CDR1 is MGHRA and CDR2 is YSYEKL.

V is TRBV18 and J is TRBJ1-2, with D unclear. The V end lost 6 bases, the J end lost 4 bases, and 15 bases lay between the germline ends. CDR3 length: 14 amino acids. Germline CDR1 KGHSH, CDR2 LQKENI. The CDR3 reads CASSPMSALYGYTF. Written as DNA, the CDR3 is TGTGCCAGCTCTCCCATGTCGGCCCTCTATGGCTACACCTTC.

The rearrangement uses TRBV6-5 and TRBJ2-5; TRBD1 matches at 9 bases. V trimming: 2 bases; J trimming: 1 base; junction bases outside the gene matches: 5. This CDR3 spans 16 amino acids. Germline values: CDR1 MNHEY, CDR2 SVGAGI. The CDR3 DNA follows: TGTGCCAGCAGTTACGGGACAGGGACGGGCCAAGAGACCCAGTACTTC. Its translation is CASSYGTGTGQETQYF.

The chain carries TRBV19 and TRBJ1-1, with D hard to call. Germline V gene sequence: CDR1 LNHDA, CDR2 SQIVND (reference sequence). V shed 5 bases and J shed 4 bases, with 17 bases lying between them. CDR3 size: 15 residues. CDR3 nucleotide sequence: TGTGCCAGTAGTTCGCTATCGGCGGGGAGCACTGAAGCTTTCTTT. It translates to CASSSLSAGSTEAFF.

The chain is built from TRBV19 and TRBJ1-3; 8 bases are a match to TRBD1. Germline CDR1 is LNHDA and CDR2 is SQIVND (reference sequence). Losses at the gene ends were 3 bases for V and 0 bases for J; bases not matched to a gene: 10. This CDR3 spans 18 amino acids. The CDR3 loop reads CASSMDGTGPYSGNTIYF. CDR3 DNA sequence: TGTGCCAGTAGTATGGACGGGACAGGCCCCTACTCTGGAAACACCATATATTTT. Full variable domain (rest looked up from reference TRBV19 and TRBJ1-3): DGGITQSPKYLFRKEGQNVTLSCEQNLNHDAMYWYRQDPGQGLRLIYYSQIVNDFQKGDIAEGYSVSREKKESFPLTVTSAQKNPTAFYLCASSMDGTGPYSGNTIYFGEGSWLTVV.

The rearrangement links TRBV5-4 to TRBJ2-3, with D unclear. The CDR3 is 14 residues long. Trimming shortened V by 5 bases and J by 3 bases, and 13 bases separated the two germline ends. Germline V lookup: CDR1 SGHNT, CDR2 YYREEE (reference sequence). CDR3 DNA sequence: TGTGCCAGCAGTTACCGGGTTACGACAGATACGCAGTATTTT. This translates into CASSYRVTTDTQYF.

This rearrangement joins TRBV11-2 to TRBJ2-5, with 11 bases that match TRBD2. The CDR3 is 19 amino acids. V lost 0 bases, J lost 1 base, and 10 bases stayed unmatched. In germline, CDR1 is SGHAT, CDR2 FQNNGV. CDR3 region: CASSLDRASGGPIQETQYF. DNA for the CDR3: TGTGCCAGCAGCTTAGATAGGGCTAGCGGGGGGCCTATCCAAGAGACCCAGTACTTC.

The V gene is TRBV7-9, the J gene TRBJ2-5; 11 positions agree with TRBD1. This CDR3 has 14 amino acids. Germline V gives CDR1 SEHNR, CDR2 FQNEAQ (reference sequence). V was clipped by 5 bases and J by 5 bases; unmatched bases: 4. CDR3 in DNA: TGTGCCAGCAGCCGGGACAGGGGGGATGAGACCCAGTACTTC. Translated, it gives CASSRDRGDETQYF.

The J gene is TRBJ2-3, the V gene TRBV6-5, with D possibly being TRBD2 (6 bases). Trimming left V 10 bases short and J 0 bases short, with 11 bases between. The germline V gene has CDR1 MNHEY and CDR2 SVGAGI. The CDR3 totals 13 residues. The CDR3 loop reads CATGGGSTDTQYF. The CDR3 region has the DNA TGTGCCACCGGTGGGGGGAGCACAGATACGCAGTATTTT.

The genes are TRBV2 and TRBJ2-1; no reliable D call. Trimming removed 5 bases from V and 0 bases from J, with 17 bases in between. The V gene's germline CDR1 is SNHLY and CDR2 FYNNEI. The CDR3 spans 17 residues. The CDR3 here is CASSIESFPSSYNEQFF. CDR3 in DNA: TGTGCCAGCAGTATCGAGTCGTTCCCAAGCTCCTACAATGAGCAGTTCTTC.

V is TRBV18 and J is TRBJ2-2; D unclear. The CDR3 is made up of 15 amino acids. Per germline, CDR1 KGHSH and CDR2 LQKENI. Trimming took off 2 bases at V and 2 bases at J, with 9 bases between the two ends. The CDR3 coding sequence is TGTGCCAGCTCACCATCGATCGCAAACACCGGGGAGCTGTTTTTT. Protein sequence: CASSPSIANTGELFF.

This clone appeared once. The chain recombines TRBV10-3 with TRBJ2-3, with 7 bases identical to TRBD1. The CDR3 spans 13 residues. V shed 6 bases, J shed 6 bases, and the junction held 6 bases outside the gene matches. CDR1 is ENHRY and CDR2 is SYGVKD in the germline V gene. CDR3 nucleotides: TGTGCCATCAGCCCCGGGACAGTTGATACGCAGTATTTT. Its translation is CAISPGTVDTQYF.

The V call is TRBV7-9, the J call TRBJ1-2; 8 nucleotides line up with TRBD1. CDR3 length: 18 residues. Germline V gives CDR1 SEHNR, CDR2 FQNEAQ (reference sequence). V lost 0 bases, J lost 2 bases, and 11 bases stayed unmatched. CDR3 sequence reads: CASSLAGQGANGNYGYTF. The CDR3 region has the DNA TGTGCCAGCAGCTTAGCTGGCCAGGGGGCGAATGGAAACTATGGCTACACCTTC.

This chain uses TRBV5-5 with TRBJ2-3; D is perhaps TRBD2 (5 bases). This CDR3 has 15 residues. The V end lost 0 bases, the J end lost 2 bases, and 10 bases lay between the germline ends. Germline values: CDR1 SGHKS, CDR2 YYEKEE (reference sequence). CDR3 in amino acids: CASSLAEGFTDTQYF. The CDR3 bases are TGTGCCAGCAGCTTGGCCGAGGGTTTCACAGATACGCAGTATTTT. The whole variable domain, remainder taken from reference TRBV5-5 and TRBJ2-3, is DAGVTQSPTHLIKTRGQQVTLRCSPISGHKSVSWYQQVLGQGPQFIFQYYEKEERGRGNFPDRFSARQFPNYSSELNVNALLLGDSALYLCASSLAEGFTDTQYFGPGTRLTVL.

Worth noting for this clone: Within the sample, other DNA sequences also encode this same CDR3. This sequence joins TRBV5-4 and TRBJ1-6, with 7 bases matching TRBD1. The CDR3 has 15 residues. Germline lookup yields CDR1 SGHNT and CDR2 YYREEE (reference sequence). J was trimmed by 7 bases and V by 0 bases; bases with no gene match: 4. This CDR3 is CASSLVGTANSPLHF. The CDR3 DNA reads TGTGCCAGCAGCTTGGTTGGGACAGCAAATTCACCCCTCCACTTT.

This rearrangement joins TRBV29-1 to TRBJ1-2; 10 bases match TRBD1. J lost 7 bases, V lost 4 bases, and 6 bases had no gene match. This CDR3 is 13 amino acids long. The germline gives CDR1 SQVTM, CDR2 ANQGSEA. The DNA for the CDR3 is TGCAGCGTTGCCGGGACAGGGGATTCTGGCTACACCTTC. It is translated as CSVAGTGDSGYTF.

J is TRBJ1-4 and V is TRBV7-9; D is ambiguous. The CDR3 is 15 residues long. Germline CDR1 SEHNR, CDR2 FQNEAQ (reference sequence). V shed 4 bases and J shed 4 bases, with 13 bases lying between them. The CDR3 region is CASSSPAWVNEKLFF. The CDR3 bases are TGTGCCAGCAGCTCCCCCGCTTGGGTTAATGAAAAACTGTTTTTT. Filled out from reference TRBV7-9 and TRBJ1-4, the complete variable domain reads DTGVSQNPRHKITKRGQNVTFRCDPISEHNRLYWYRQTLGQGPEFLTYFQNEAQLEKSRLLSDRFSAERPKGSFSTLEIQRTEQGDSAMYLCASSSPAWVNEKLFFGSGTQLSVL.

The V and J genes are TRBV7-2 and TRBJ2-7; D is perhaps TRBD2 (5 bases). Looked up from germline, CDR1 is SGHTA and CDR2 is FQGNSA. The CDR3 consists of 16 residues. Trimming stripped 7 bases from V and 0 bases from J, with 19 bases between. The CDR3 loop is CASTPWVARSSYEQYF. CDR3 nucleotide sequence: TGTGCCAGCACCCCGTGGGTAGCGCGTAGCTCCTACGAGCAGTACTTC. Based on the CDR3 plus reference TRBV7-2 and TRBJ2-7, the full variable domain is GAGVSQSPSNKVTEKGKDVELRCDPISGHTALYWYRQSLGQGLEFLIYFQGNSAPDKSGLPSDRFSAERTGGSVSTLTIQRTQQEDSAVYLCASTPWVARSSYEQYFGPGTRLTVT.

This clone has just a few counts. Other nucleotide sequences from this sample produce the same CDR3. The chain carries TRBV6-1 and TRBJ1-1; D is perhaps TRBD1 (5 bases). This CDR3 is built from 13 residues. V was trimmed by 4 bases and J by 0 bases, leaving 6 bases between them. Germline V gives CDR1 MNHNS, CDR2 SASEGT. Written as DNA, the CDR3 is TGTGCCAGCAGTGGGACATTGAACACTGAAGCTTTCTTT. Amino acids: CASSGTLNTEAFF.